The 22 T cell receptor beta chains below were found in one sample sequenced in a study of blood T cells in healthy people across ages. A J-beta primer mix and a sample-barcoded 5' primer were used in a second PCR of roughly 6 to 12 cycles. TCRdb re-analysed the 5' RACE reads in MiXCR, keeping a single row per CDR3 protein. The table records 1.5 million to 2 million distinct CDR3 sequences, roughly 30% of them present only once. The material sequenced was blood. The source is a woman between 25 and 40 years old in good health.

This rearrangement joins TRBV5-1 to TRBJ2-5; D ambiguous. Germline assignment: CDR1 SGHRS and CDR2 YFSETQ. The V and J ends lost 1 base and 2 bases respectively, with 9 bases between them. The CDR3 contains 14 residues. In nucleotides, the CDR3 is TGCGCCAGCAGCTTGCAGAATACGCAAGAGACCCAGTACTTC. Translated: CASSLQNTQETQYF.

This clonotype was recorded a few times. The chain is built from TRBV28 and TRBJ1-1; D uncertain. V lost 8 bases to trimming and J lost 11 bases, with 6 bases between them. Germline CDR1 and CDR2: MDHEN and SYDVKM. This CDR3 contains 8 residues. The CDR3 is CASGEAFF. The CDR3 DNA is TGTGCCAGCGGGGAGGCTTTCTTT.

This clonotype was counted only a few times. The chain uses TRBV20-1 and TRBJ1-5, with D maybe TRBD1 (6 bases). Germline loops: CDR1 DFQATT, CDR2 SNEGSKA (reference sequence). There are 15 residues in the CDR3. The ends were cut back, 3 bases at V and 2 bases at J, with 14 bases in the middle. CDR3 sequence reads: CSASPAGGGNQPQHF. The CDR3, as DNA: TGCAGTGCTAGTCCCGCCGGGGGCGGCAATCAGCCCCAGCATTTT.

The sample holds a few counts of this clonotype. The CDR3 DNA follows: TGTGCCACCGCCGGGACTAGCGGGAGGACGAATGAGCAGTTCTTC. Translating it yields CATAGTSGRTNEQFF. V gene TRBV10-3 combines with J gene TRBJ2-1; TRBD2 matches at 15 bases. The CDR3 spans 15 residues. The germline V gene has CDR1 ENHRY and CDR2 SYGVKD. V lost 10 bases, J lost 7 bases, and 8 bases stayed unmatched.

About this clonotype itself: Its ends do not fully match the called genes, so a read error is possible. V gene TRBV10-3 combines with J gene TRBJ1-5; 9 nucleotides line up with TRBD1. The CDR3 loop spans 14 amino acids. Germline V gene sequence: CDR1 ENHRY, CDR2 SYGVKD. In DNA form, the CDR3 reads TGTGCCACCAGTGAAACAGGGGGCGGTCAGCCCCAGCATTTT. Translation gives CATSETGGGQPQHF.

About this clonotype itself: Being one base from a much bigger clone, this may be a read error. The V gene is TRBV25-1, the J gene TRBJ2-5; 14 nucleotides line up with TRBD2. This CDR3 spans 19 amino acids. In germline, CDR1 is MGHDK, CDR2 SYGVNS. V was clipped by 5 bases and J by 11 bases; unmatched bases: 22. The CDR3 DNA is TGTGCCAGCAGTAAGATCCCGGGACTAGCGGGAGTCAGGGTAGATGAGCAGTACTTC. This codes for CASSKIPGLAGVRVDEQYF.

This chain connects TRBV9 to TRBJ1-4; D possibly corresponds to TRBD1 (6 bases). CDR1 is SGDLS and CDR2 is YYNGEE in the germline V gene. The CDR3 contains 14 residues. V gave up 0 bases and J gave up 8 bases, with 11 bases separating them. Written as DNA, the CDR3 is TGTGCCAGCAGCGTAGGGGGGCAGGACGAAAAACTGTTTTTT. Amino acids: CASSVGGQDEKLFF.

The CDR3 nucleotides read TGCAGTGCTGAGAGGGACTCACAAGAGACCCAGTACTTC. It encodes CSAERDSQETQYF. The gene calls are TRBV20-1 and TRBJ2-5, with D tentatively TRBD2 (6 bases). The germline V and J ends were trimmed by 5 bases and 2 bases, with 12 bases remaining between them. The CDR3 loop spans 13 amino acids. Germline assignment: CDR1 DFQATT and CDR2 SNEGSKA (reference sequence).

V and J are TRBV2 and TRBJ1-2, with D hard to call. Trimming cost V 3 bases and J 4 bases, with 18 bases left between them. Germline V gives CDR1 SNHLY, CDR2 FYNNEI. This CDR3 contains 16 residues. In DNA form, the CDR3 reads TGTGCCAGCAGTGATGGCGTCAGAGTAGCGGTCTATGGCTACACCTTC. As protein: CASSDGVRVAVYGYTF.

In its sample, this clonotype was seen many times. The chain couples TRBV10-2 to TRBJ2-3; a possible D gene is TRBD1 (5 bases). Germline assignment: CDR1 WSHSY and CDR2 SAAADI. V was cut by 4 bases and J by 5 bases, with 13 bases left in between. There are 14 residues in the CDR3. The CDR3 DNA is TGCGCCAGCAGTGTGTCGCAGGGAAGAGATACGCAGTATTTT. Amino acid sequence: CASSVSQGRDTQYF.

About this clonotype itself: With a much larger clone just one base away, this may be a read error. The chain links TRBV12-3 or TRBV12-4 to TRBJ2-7; no clear D gene. Trimming stripped 4 bases from V and 3 bases from J, with 19 bases between. The CDR3 loop spans 16 amino acids. CDR3 nucleotides: TGTGCCAGCAGTTCCTTTCACGTCCAGACTGACTACGAGCAGTACTTC. Translation gives CASSSFHVQTDYEQYF.

The J gene is TRBJ1-2, the V gene TRBV4-1, with D perhaps matching TRBD1 (5 bases). Trimming shortened V by 1 base and J by 4 bases, and 13 bases separated the two germline ends. The germline V gene has CDR1 MGHRA and CDR2 YSYEKL. The CDR3 runs to 15 residues. CDR3 nucleotides: TGCGCCAGCAGCCAAGGCGAACGGGGCTCCTATGGCTACACCTTC. It yields the protein CASSQGERGSYGYTF.

This clonotype was counted at least ten times. J is TRBJ2-1 and V is TRBV5-1; D unresolved. Per the germline V gene, CDR1 is SGHRS and CDR2 is YFSETQ. The length of the CDR3 is 14 residues. Trimming stripped 0 bases from V and 7 bases from J, with 11 bases between. CDR3 loop: CASSLGGIGNEQFF. The CDR3 DNA follows: TGCGCCAGCAGCTTGGGTGGGATCGGGAATGAGCAGTTCTTC.

The chain employs TRBV5-1 and TRBJ2-3; 11 bases are a match to TRBD2. Germline V gives CDR1 SGHRS, CDR2 YFSETQ. V lost 2 bases and J lost 2; bases outside the gene matches: 4. This CDR3 region has 16 residues. CDR3 region: CASSFGTSGDTDTQYF. For the CDR3, the DNA is TGCGCCAGCAGCTTCGGGACTAGCGGTGACACAGATACGCAGTATTTT.

This clonotype was seen repeatedly, ten times or more. V gene TRBV6-5 combines with J gene TRBJ2-5; 11 bases fit TRBD2. J lost 1 base, V lost 6 bases, and 7 bases had no gene match. In germline, CDR1 is MNHEY, CDR2 SVGAGI. The CDR3 covers 16 residues. CDR3 protein: CASSLSTSGTQETQYF. CDR3 coding DNA: TGTGCCAGCAGCTTATCGACTAGCGGGACCCAAGAGACCCAGTACTTC.

This chain joins TRBV30 and TRBJ2-7; D tentatively reads TRBD1 or TRBD2 (5 bases each). The CDR3 has 17 residues. Looked up from germline, CDR1 is GTSNPN and CDR2 is SVGIG (reference sequence). V was shortened by 0 bases and J by 1 base, with 19 bases between the two germline ends. CDR3 sequence (DNA): TGTGCCTGGAGTGTAAATTGGGGGATTAGCGAATCCTACGAGCAGTACTTC. It yields the protein CAWSVNWGISESYEQYF.

The chain links TRBV6-1 to TRBJ2-7; D gene uncertain. The better agreement between TRBJ2-5 and the DNA end casts doubt on the J call. The CDR3 sequence is 15 residues long. Germline V gene data show CDR1 as MNHNS and CDR2 as SASEGT. The DNA for the CDR3 is TGTGCCAGCAGTGAAGGGGCAGGAGCACAAGAGACCCAGTACTTC. This codes for CASSEGAGAQETQYF.

This clonotype was recorded many times. J is TRBJ1-2 and V is TRBV10-2; no reliable D call. Trimming took 10 bases from V and 6 from J, leaving 15 bases between them. Germline V gives CDR1 WSHSY, CDR2 SAAADI. There are 12 residues in the CDR3. CDR3 coding DNA: TGCGCCACCGGCGCGAGTGTTAATGGCTACACCTTC. Protein: CATGASVNGYTF.

This clonotype was counted at least ten times. The V gene is TRBV4-2, the J gene TRBJ2-1; D possibly corresponds to TRBD2 (6 bases). V lost 3 bases to trimming and J lost 5 bases, with 8 bases between them. Germline V CDR1 and CDR2: LGHNA, YNFKEQ. This CDR3 is 13 amino acids long. The CDR3 DNA follows: TGTGCCAGCAGCCAGCGGGGTGACAATGAGCAGTTCTTC. Translating it yields CASSQRGDNEQFF.

This clonotype has just a few counts. The chain combines TRBV7-9 with TRBJ2-1, with 7 nucleotides matching TRBD2. V lost 5 bases and J lost 4; bases outside the gene matches: 8. Per germline, CDR1 SEHNR and CDR2 FQNEAQ (reference sequence). The length of the CDR3 is 15 residues. The CDR3 DNA reads as TGTGCCAGCAGCCGCCCGGGGGGAGCTTACAATGAGCAGTTCTTC. As protein: CASSRPGGAYNEQFF.

V gene TRBV7-2 combines with J gene TRBJ2-1, with TRBD2 matching over 7 bases. CDR1 and CDR2 from the germline V gene are SGHTA and FQGNSA. The CDR3 runs to 15 residues. V shed 5 bases and J 5 bases; nucleotides not matched to a gene: 9. Written as DNA, the CDR3 is TGTGCCAGCAGCGTAGGCAGCGGGGCCCACAATGAGCAGTTCTTC. This gives the protein CASSVGSGAHNEQFF. The whole variable domain, remainder taken from reference TRBV7-2 and TRBJ2-1, is GAGVSQSPSNKVTEKGKDVELRCDPISGHTALYWYRQSLGQGLEFLIYFQGNSAPDKSGLPSDRFSAERTGGSVSTLTIQRTQQEDSAVYLCASSVGSGAHNEQFFGPGTRLTVL.

This clonotype was observed a few times. This chain connects TRBV12-3 or TRBV12-4 to TRBJ1-4; D gene uncertain. V gave up 5 bases and J gave up 7 bases, with 29 bases separating them. The CDR3 has 19 residues. The CDR3 spells CASSVNQRTARGLCEKLFF. CDR3 bases: TGTGCCAGCAGTGTAAACCAAAGGACGGCACGGGGTTTGTGTGAAAAACTGTTTTTT.